This TCR beta chain was observed in a study of blood T cell repertoires in COVID-19. This clone has more than one count but fewer than ten. The CDR3 extends over 13 amino acids. V gave up 3 bases and J gave up 6 bases, with 10 bases separating them. Looked up from germline, CDR1 is SGDLS and CDR2 is YYNGEE. Original handling: Nucleated cell number was recorded as an estimate derived from reference gene primer amplification. This table comes from immunoSEQ multiplex PCR, and its TCRdb copy is limited to in-frame clones, with some not included. V and J calls and clone size are as listed in that table; D and trimming were resolved from the DNA. The table has roughly 53,000 clones, around 84% seen once; the top ten hold about 3%.

J is TRBJ2-1 and V is TRBV9; D may be TRBD2 (6 bases). The origin of this receptor is a man aged 50 or older with acute or convalescent COVID-19. The sequencing input was peripheral blood. In DNA form, the CDR3 reads TGTGCCAGCAGCGGGACTAACCTCAATGAGCAGTTCTTC. Translated, it gives CASSGTNLNEQFF. The variable domain in full, with the rest retrieved from reference TRBV9 and TRBJ2-1, is DSGVTQTPKHLITATGQRVTLRCSPRSGDLSVYWYQQSLDQGLQFLIQYYNGEERAKGNILERFSAQQFPDLHSELNLSSLELGDSALYFCASSGTNLNEQFFGPGTRLTVL.